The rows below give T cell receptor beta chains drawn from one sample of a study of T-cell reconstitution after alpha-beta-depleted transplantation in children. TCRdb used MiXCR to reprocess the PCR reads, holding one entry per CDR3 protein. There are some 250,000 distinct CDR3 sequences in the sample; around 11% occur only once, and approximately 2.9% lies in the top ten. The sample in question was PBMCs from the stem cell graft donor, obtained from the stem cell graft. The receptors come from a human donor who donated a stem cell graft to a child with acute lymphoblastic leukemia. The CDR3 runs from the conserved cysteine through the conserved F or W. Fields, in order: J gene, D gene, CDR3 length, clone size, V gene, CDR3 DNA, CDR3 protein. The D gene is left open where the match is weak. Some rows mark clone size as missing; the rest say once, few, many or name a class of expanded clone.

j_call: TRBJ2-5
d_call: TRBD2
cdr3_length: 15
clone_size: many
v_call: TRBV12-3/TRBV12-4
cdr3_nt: TGTGCCAGCAGTGTGGCGGGAGGGCCCCAAGAGACCCAGTACTTC
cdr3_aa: CASSVAGGPQETQYF

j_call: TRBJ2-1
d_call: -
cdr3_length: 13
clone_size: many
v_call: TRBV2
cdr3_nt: TGTGCCAGCAGACCCGACAGAGCCAATGAGCAGTTCTTC
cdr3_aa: CASRPDRANEQFF

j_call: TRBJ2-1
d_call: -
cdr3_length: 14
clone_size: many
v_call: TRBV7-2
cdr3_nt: TGTGCCAGCAGTGGTCAACAGTCCTACAATGAGCAGTTCTTC
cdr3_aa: CASSGQQSYNEQFF

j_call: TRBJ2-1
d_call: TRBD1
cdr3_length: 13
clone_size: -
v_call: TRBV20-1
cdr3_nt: TGCAGTGCTAGGACAGGGACCTACAATGAGCAGTTCTTC
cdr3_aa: CSARTGTYNEQFF

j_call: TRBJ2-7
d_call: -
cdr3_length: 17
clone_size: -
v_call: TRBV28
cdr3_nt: TGTGCCAGCAGTCTCCCGCCGGGACTTATAGGCTCCTACGAGCAGTACTTC
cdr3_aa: CASSLPPGLIGSYEQYF

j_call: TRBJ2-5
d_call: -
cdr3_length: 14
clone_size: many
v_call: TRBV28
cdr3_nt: TGTGCCAGCAGTTCCTCCGGGATGGGGGAGACCCAGTACTTC
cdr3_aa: CASSSSGMGETQYF

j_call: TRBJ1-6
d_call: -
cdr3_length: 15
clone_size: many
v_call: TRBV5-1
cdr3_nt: TGCGCCAGCAGCTTGAACGGGGTAGGCAATTCACCCCTCCACTTT
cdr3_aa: CASSLNGVGNSPLHF

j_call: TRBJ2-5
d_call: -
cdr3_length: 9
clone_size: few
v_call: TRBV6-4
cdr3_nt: TGTGCCAGCGGAACTGACCAGTACTTC
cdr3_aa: CASGTDQYF

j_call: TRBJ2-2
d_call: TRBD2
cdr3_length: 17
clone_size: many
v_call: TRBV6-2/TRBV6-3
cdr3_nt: TGTGCCAGCAGCCCACTCAGGGCTAGCGGGAACACCGGGGAGCTGTTTTTT
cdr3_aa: CASSPLRASGNTGELFF

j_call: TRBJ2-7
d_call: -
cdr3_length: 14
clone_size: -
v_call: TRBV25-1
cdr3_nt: TGTGCCAGCAGTGAAGGAGGGAAACCCTACGAGCAGTACTTC
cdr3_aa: CASSEGGKPYEQYF

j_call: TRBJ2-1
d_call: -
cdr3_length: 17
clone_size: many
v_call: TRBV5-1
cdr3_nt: TGCGCCAGCAGCTTGGTCCCACTCATCCCCACCTACAATGAGCAGTTCTTC
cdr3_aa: CASSLVPLIPTYNEQFF

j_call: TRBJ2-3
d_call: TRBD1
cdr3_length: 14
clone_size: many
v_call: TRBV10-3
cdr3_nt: TGTGCCATCAGTGGCGGGACAGGGACAGATACGCAGTATTTT
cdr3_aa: CAISGGTGTDTQYF

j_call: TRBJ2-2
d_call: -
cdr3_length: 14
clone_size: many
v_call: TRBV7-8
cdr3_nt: TGTGCCAGCAGCTTACGCCCGCCCCCCGGGGAGCTGTTTTTT
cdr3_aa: CASSLRPPPGELFF

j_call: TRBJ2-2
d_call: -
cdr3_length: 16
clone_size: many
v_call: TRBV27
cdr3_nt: TGTGCCAGCTCCTCAAAGGTTTATAATCACCGGGGAGGGCTGTTTTTT
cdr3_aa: CASSSKVYNHRGGLFF

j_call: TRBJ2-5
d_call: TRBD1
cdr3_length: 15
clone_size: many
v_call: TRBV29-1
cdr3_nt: TGCAGCGTTGTACTGGACAGGGGGCCTGGAAAGACCCAGTACTTC
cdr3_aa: CSVVLDRGPGKTQYF

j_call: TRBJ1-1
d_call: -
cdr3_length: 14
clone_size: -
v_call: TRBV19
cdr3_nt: TGTGCCAGTAGTATAGGACAAATGAACACTGAAGCTTTCTTT
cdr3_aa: CASSIGQMNTEAFF

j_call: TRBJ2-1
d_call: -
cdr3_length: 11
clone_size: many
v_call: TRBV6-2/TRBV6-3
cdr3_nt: TGTGCCAGCAGTTTCCGGGACGAGCAGTTCTTC
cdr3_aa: CASSFRDEQFF

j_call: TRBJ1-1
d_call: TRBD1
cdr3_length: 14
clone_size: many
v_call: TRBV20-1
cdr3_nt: TGCAGTGCCGAGTCCGGGACAGCGAACACTGAAGCTTTCTTT
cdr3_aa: CSAESGTANTEAFF

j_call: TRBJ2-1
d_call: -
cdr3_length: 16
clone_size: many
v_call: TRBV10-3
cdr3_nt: TGTGCCATCAGTGACAGCGGATGGGTCGAGGTCAATGAGCAGTTCTTC
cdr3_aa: CAISDSGWVEVNEQFF

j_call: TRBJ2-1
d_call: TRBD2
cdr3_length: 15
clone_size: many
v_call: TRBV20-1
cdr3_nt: TGCAGTGCTAGAGATGGGAGGCGGGGGGGGAATGAGCAGTTCTTC
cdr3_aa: CSARDGRRGGNEQFF

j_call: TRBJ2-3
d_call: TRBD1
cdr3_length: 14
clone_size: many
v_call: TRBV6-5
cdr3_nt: TGTGCCAGCAGTCGCGGACAGGTTGGAGATACGCAGTATTTT
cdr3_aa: CASSRGQVGDTQYF

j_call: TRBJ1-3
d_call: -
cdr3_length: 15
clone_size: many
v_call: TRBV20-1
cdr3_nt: TGCAGTGCTAGAGTAGGCAAAGGCTCTGGAAACACCATATATTTT
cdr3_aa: CSARVGKGSGNTIYF

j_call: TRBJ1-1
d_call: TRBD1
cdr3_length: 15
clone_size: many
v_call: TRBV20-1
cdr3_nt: TGCAGTGCTAGCCCGAGGACAGGGGGGTACACTGAAGCTTTCTTT
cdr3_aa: CSASPRTGGYTEAFF

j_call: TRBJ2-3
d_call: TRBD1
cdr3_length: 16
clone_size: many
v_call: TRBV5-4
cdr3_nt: TGTGCCAGCAGCGGCGGACGTACAGGGGGCACAGATACGCAGTATTTT
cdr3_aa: CASSGGRTGGTDTQYF

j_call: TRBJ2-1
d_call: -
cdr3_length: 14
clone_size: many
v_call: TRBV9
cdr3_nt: TGTGCCAGCAGCGAGTACTCCCTGGAGAATGAGCAGTTCTTC
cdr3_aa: CASSEYSLENEQFF

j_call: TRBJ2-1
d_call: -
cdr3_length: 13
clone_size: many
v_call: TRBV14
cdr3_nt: TGTGCCAGCAGCCGGCCCCTGGGCAATGAGCAGTTCTTC
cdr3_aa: CASSRPLGNEQFF

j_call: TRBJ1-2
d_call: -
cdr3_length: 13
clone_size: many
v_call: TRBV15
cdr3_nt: TGTGCCACCAGCACCGGAGGGGGGAAGGGCTACACCTTC
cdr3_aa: CATSTGGGKGYTF

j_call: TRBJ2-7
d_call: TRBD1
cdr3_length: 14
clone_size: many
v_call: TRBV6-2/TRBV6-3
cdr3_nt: TGTGCCAGCAGAGGACAGGCGTTTTCCTACGAGCAGTACTTC
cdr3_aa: CASRGQAFSYEQYF

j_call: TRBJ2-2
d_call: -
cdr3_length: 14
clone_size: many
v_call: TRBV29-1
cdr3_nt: TGCAGCAGCACAGGAGGGGCGAACACCGGGGAGCTGTTTTTT
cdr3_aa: CSSTGGANTGELFF

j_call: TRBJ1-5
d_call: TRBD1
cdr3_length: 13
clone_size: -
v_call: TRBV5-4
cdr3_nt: TGTGCCGGGGGACAGGATAGCAATCAGCCCCAGCATTTT
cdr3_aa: CAGGQDSNQPQHF

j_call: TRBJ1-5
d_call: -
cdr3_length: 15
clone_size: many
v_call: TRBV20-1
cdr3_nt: TGCAGTGCTTCGATGGGCCCCTTGAGCAATCAGCCCCAGCATTTT
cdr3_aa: CSASMGPLSNQPQHF

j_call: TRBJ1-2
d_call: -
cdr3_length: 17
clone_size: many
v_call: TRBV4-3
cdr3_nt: TGCGCCAGCAGCCAAGATTTGGGGAGACAGGTCCGAGGAGGCTACACCTTC
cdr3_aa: CASSQDLGRQVRGGYTF

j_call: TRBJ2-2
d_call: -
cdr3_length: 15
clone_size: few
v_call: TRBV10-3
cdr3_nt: TGTGCCATCAGTGACGCGACTATCGACACCGGGGAGCTGTTTTTT
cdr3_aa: CAISDATIDTGELFF

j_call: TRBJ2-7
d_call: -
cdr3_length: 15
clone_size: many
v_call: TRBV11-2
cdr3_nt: TGTGCCAGCAGCTTAGGAGGCAGGGTGGGGGACGAGCAGTACTTC
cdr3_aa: CASSLGGRVGDEQYF

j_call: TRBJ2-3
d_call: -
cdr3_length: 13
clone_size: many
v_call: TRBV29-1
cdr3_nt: TGCAGCGTTAGAAAGTCTAACACAGATACGCAGTATTTT
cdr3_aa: CSVRKSNTDTQYF

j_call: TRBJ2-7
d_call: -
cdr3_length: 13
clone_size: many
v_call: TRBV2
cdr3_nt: TGTGCCAACGATAAGGGGGGCCAGGACGAGCAGTACTTC
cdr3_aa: CANDKGGQDEQYF

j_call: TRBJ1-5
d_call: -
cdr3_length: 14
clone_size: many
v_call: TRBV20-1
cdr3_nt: TGCAGTGCTAGCACTTCCCCTGGGGGTCAGCCCCAGCATTTT
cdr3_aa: CSASTSPGGQPQHF

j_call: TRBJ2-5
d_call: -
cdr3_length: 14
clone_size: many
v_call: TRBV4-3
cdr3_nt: TGCGCCAGCAGCCAAGGGGACGGGCAAGAGACCCAGTACTTC
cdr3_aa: CASSQGDGQETQYF

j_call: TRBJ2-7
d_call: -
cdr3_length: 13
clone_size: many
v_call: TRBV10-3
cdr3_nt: TGTGCCTCGGCCGGGACATCTGACCACGAGCAGTACTTC
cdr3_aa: CASAGTSDHEQYF

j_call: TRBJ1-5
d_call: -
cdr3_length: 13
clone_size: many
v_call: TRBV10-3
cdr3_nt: TGTGCCATCAGTCCGGACCGCAATCAGCCCCAGCATTTT
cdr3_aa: CAISPDRNQPQHF

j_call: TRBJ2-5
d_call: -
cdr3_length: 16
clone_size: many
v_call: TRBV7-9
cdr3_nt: TGTGCCAGCAGCTCACCAAAGGAGGGGGCCCGGGTGACCCAGTACTTC
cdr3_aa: CASSSPKEGARVTQYF

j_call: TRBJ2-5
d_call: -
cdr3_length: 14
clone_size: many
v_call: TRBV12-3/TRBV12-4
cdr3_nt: TGTGCCAGCAGTCCCCTACGACGAGGAGAGACCCAGTACTTC
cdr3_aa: CASSPLRRGETQYF

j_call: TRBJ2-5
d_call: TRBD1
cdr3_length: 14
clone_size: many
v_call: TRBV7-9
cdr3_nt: TGTGCCAGCAGCACCAGAGGCAGGGGGGAGACCCAGTACTTC
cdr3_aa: CASSTRGRGETQYF

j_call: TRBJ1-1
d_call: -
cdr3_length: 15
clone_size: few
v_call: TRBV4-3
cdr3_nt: TGCGCCAGCAGCCAAGATTCCGCCCCGAACACTGAAGCTTTCTTT
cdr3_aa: CASSQDSAPNTEAFF

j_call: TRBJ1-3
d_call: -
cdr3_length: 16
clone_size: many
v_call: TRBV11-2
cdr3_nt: TGTGCCAGCAGCCAAGGAGGAAGGGTCTCTGGAAACACCATATATTTT
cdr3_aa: CASSQGGRVSGNTIYF

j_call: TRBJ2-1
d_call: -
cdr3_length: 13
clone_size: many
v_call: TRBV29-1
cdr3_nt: TGCAGCGTTGAATTAGTGTCCTACAATGAGCAGTTCTTC
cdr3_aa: CSVELVSYNEQFF

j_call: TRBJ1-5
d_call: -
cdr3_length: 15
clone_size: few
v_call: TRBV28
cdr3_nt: TGTGCCAGCAGCTGGAGGACGGGCCTCAATCAGCCCCAGCATTTT
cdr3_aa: CASSWRTGLNQPQHF

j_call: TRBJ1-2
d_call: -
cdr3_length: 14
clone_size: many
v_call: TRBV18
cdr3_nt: TGTGCCAGCTCACCAAATCAGGATAACTATGGCTACACCTTC
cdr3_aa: CASSPNQDNYGYTF

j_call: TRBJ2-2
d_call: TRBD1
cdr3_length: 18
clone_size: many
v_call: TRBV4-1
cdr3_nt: TGCGCCAGCAGCCAAGCTGTAGCCCGGGACAGGGGTCCCGGGGAGCTGTTTTTT
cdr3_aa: CASSQAVARDRGPGELFF

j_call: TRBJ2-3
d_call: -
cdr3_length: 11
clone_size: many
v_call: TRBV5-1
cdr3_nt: TGCGCCAGCACAGGAGGAGATACGCAGTATTTT
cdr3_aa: CASTGGDTQYF

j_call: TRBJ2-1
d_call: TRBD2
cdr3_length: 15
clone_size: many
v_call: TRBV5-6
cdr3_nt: TGTGCCAGCAGACCCCTAGCGGACCCCTACAATGAGCAGTTCTTC
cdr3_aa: CASRPLADPYNEQFF

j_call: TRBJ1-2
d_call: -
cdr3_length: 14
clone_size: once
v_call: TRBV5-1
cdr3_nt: TGCGCCAGCAGCCTCCGACAGAGCGTAGGGAGCTACACCTTC
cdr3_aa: CASSLRQSVGSYTF

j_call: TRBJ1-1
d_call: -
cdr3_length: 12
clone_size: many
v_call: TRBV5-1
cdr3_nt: TGCGCCAGCAGCTTCGGCAGGGGTGAAGCTTTCTTT
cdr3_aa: CASSFGRGEAFF

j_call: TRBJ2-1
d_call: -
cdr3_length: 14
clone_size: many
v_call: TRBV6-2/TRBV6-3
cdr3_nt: TGTGCCAGCAGTCGGGGGGCTACCTACAATGAGCAGTTCTTC
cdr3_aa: CASSRGATYNEQFF

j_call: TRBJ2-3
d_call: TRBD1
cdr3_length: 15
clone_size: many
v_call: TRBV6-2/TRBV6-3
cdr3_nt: TGTGCCAGCAGTTCCCAGACAGGGGCCACAGATACGCAGTATTTT
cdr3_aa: CASSSQTGATDTQYF

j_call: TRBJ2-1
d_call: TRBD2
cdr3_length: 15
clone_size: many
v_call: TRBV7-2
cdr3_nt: TGTGCCAGCAGATTAGCGGGGGGCCGGTACAATGAGCAGTTCTTC
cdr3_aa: CASRLAGGRYNEQFF

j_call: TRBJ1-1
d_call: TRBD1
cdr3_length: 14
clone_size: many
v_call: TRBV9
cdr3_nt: TGTGCCAGCAGCGTATCAGGACAGGCCCCCGAAGCTTTCTTT
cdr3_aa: CASSVSGQAPEAFF

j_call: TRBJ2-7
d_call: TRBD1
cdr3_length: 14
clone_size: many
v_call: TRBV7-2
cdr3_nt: TGTGCCAGCACCCCGAGGGGACAGACCTACGAGCAGTACTTC
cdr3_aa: CASTPRGQTYEQYF

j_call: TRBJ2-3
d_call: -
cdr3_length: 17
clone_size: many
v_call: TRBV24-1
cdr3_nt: TGTGCCACCAGTGATGAGTTGGGTCCAGCGGGCACAGATACGCAGTATTTT
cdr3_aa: CATSDELGPAGTDTQYF